Below, 13 T cell receptor beta chains from the same sample are listed, as sequenced in a study of healthy donors' naive CD4 and CD8 T cells. TCR libraries were built from around 0.45 ug of total RNA by linear amplification. From the reads, TCRdb called clonotypes with MiXCR, one entry per CDR3 protein. The repertoire holds about 180,000 distinct CDR3 sequences, with over 60% as singletons. Sequenced material: naive CD4+ and CD8+ T cells sorted from blood, pooled from several donors. The receptors come from a pool of human donors in good health; the sample pools cells from several healthy donors.

This clonotype has only one observation. The chain joins TRBV24-1 to TRBJ1-2, with TRBD1 identical over 8 bases. The ends lost 7 bases at V and 4 bases at J; junction bases unmatched: 4. This CDR3 has 13 residues. Germline loops: CDR1 KGHDR, CDR2 SFDVKD. The CDR3 spells CATSPGTGYGYTF. CDR3 sequence (DNA): TGTGCCACCAGCCCTGGGACAGGCTATGGCTACACCTTC.

CDR3 region: CASSLVNKIFSTDTQYF. CDR3 coding DNA: TGTGCCAGCAGCTTAGTCAACAAGATATTTAGCACAGATACGCAGTATTTT. This chain joins TRBV13 and TRBJ2-3; D remains unclear. The CDR3 extends over 17 amino acids. The V gene lost 1 base and the J gene lost 0 bases, with 14 bases spanning the gap. Looked up from germline, CDR1 is PRHDT and CDR2 is FYEKMQ (reference sequence).

In DNA, the CDR3 is TGCAGCGTTGCGTCAGATTCCTACGAGCAGTACTTC. Protein sequence: CSVASDSYEQYF. The rearrangement uses TRBV29-1 and TRBJ2-7; D unclear. CDR1 SQVTM and CDR2 ANQGSEA come from the germline V gene. This CDR3 is 12 amino acids long. Trimming pared 4 bases from V and 1 base from J, leaving 8 bases between.

The CDR3 protein is CASSSRDSNEQYF. The CDR3 nucleotides read TGTGCCAGCAGCTCGCGGGACAGCAACGAGCAGTACTTC. The chain has TRBV7-2 and TRBJ2-7, with a possible D match to TRBD1 (7 bases). Deletions cut 4 bases from V and 5 bases from J, with 12 bases between. CDR1 SGHTA and CDR2 FQGNSA come from the germline V gene. This CDR3 comprises 13 residues.

This chain links TRBV7-2 with TRBJ2-7, with D perhaps matching TRBD1 (6 bases). CDR1 and CDR2 (germline): SGHTA, FQGNSA. Trimming left V 5 bases short and J 3 bases short, with 17 bases between. The CDR3 is 15 amino acids. In nucleotides, the CDR3 is TGTGCCAGCAGCCCGCTGACTGGACAGTACTACGAGCAGTACTTC. It codes for CASSPLTGQYYEQYF. Drawing the rest from reference TRBV7-2 and TRBJ2-7, the complete variable domain is GAGVSQSPSNKVTEKGKDVELRCDPISGHTALYWYRQSLGQGLEFLIYFQGNSAPDKSGLPSDRFSAERTGGSVSTLTIQRTQQEDSAVYLCASSPLTGQYYEQYFGPGTRLTVT.

The chain couples TRBV29-1 to TRBJ1-1; maybe TRBD1 (6 bases). V gave up 6 bases and J gave up 5 bases, with 16 bases separating them. The germline V gene has CDR1 SQVTM and CDR2 ANQGSEA. The CDR3 runs to 13 residues. CDR3 protein: CSVSRADSTEAFF. The CDR3 nucleotides are TGCAGCGTCTCGAGGGCGGACAGTACTGAAGCTTTCTTT.

This chain connects TRBV25-1 to TRBJ2-1; a possible D gene is TRBD2 (6 bases). Trimming left V 2 bases short and J 16 bases short, with 15 bases between. This CDR3 is 12 amino acids long. The germline CDR1 and CDR2 sequences are MGHDK and SYGVNS. The CDR3 here is CASSEGSGWLFF. The CDR3 DNA is TGTGCCAGCAGTGAAGGGAGCGGGTGGTTATTCTTC.

The chain has TRBV5-6 and TRBJ1-1, with 10 bases aligning to TRBD1. CDR3 length equals 18 residues. V gave up 1 base and J gave up 1 base; unmatched junction bases: 10. Germline CDR1 is SGHDT and CDR2 is YYEEEE. The CDR3 is CASSLYRDRGRRNTEAFF. The DNA of the CDR3 is TGTGCCAGCAGCTTGTACCGGGACAGGGGACGGAGGAACACTGAAGCTTTCTTT.

The chain carries TRBV5-1 and TRBJ2-1, with 9 bases lining up with TRBD2. Germline CDR1 reads SGHRS; CDR2 reads YFSETQ. Trimming cost V 4 bases and J 2 bases; bases outside gene matches: 7. The CDR3 loop spans 16 amino acids. The CDR3 DNA reads TGCGCCAGCAGCCCACAAGCGGGGGGCGCCTACAATGAGCAGTTCTTC. This sequence encodes CASSPQAGGAYNEQFF.

The CDR3 bases are TGTGCCAGCAGTCCCTCGAGGGACAGGGGGCCTGGAAACACCATATATTTT. Its translation is CASSPSRDRGPGNTIYF. V is TRBV12-3 or TRBV12-4 and J is TRBJ1-3; 12 positions match TRBD1. This CDR3 region has 17 residues. The V gene end was trimmed by 5 bases and the J gene end by 2 bases; junction bases not matched to a gene: 7.

V usage is TRBV24-1 and J usage is TRBJ2-3; D remains unclear. The CDR3 consists of 13 residues. Trimming took off 0 bases at V and 3 bases at J, with 3 bases between the two ends. CDR1 KGHDR and CDR2 SFDVKD come from the germline V gene. CDR3 residues: CATSDLETDTQYF. CDR3 DNA sequence: TGTGCCACCAGTGATTTGGAAACAGATACGCAGTATTTT.

This sequence joins TRBV5-4 and TRBJ2-7; D ambiguous. Germline CDR1 is SGHNT and CDR2 is YYREEE (reference sequence). This CDR3 is built from 14 residues. Trimming removed 0 bases at V and 0 bases at J, with 7 bases between. CDR3 in DNA: TGTGCCAGCAGCTTGGAGGACCACTCCTACGAGCAGTACTTC. As protein: CASSLEDHSYEQYF.

The V and J genes are TRBV12-3 or TRBV12-4 and TRBJ2-1; 7 bases fit TRBD2. The ends lost 5 bases at V and 12 bases at J; junction bases unmatched: 7. The CDR3 length is 12 residues. The CDR3 coding sequence is TGTGCCAGCAGTCTTAATCTAGCGGCGCAGTTCTTC. It encodes CASSLNLAAQFF.